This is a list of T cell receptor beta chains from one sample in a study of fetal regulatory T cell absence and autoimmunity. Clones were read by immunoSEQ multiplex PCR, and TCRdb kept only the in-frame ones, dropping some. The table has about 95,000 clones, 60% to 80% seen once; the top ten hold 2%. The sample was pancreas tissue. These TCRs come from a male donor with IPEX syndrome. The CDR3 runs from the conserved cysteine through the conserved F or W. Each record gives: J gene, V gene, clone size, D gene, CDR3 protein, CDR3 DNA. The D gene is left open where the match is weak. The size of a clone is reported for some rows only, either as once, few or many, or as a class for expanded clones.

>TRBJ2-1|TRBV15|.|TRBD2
CATSRAPATSGGADYRFF
TGTGCCACCAGCAGAGCCCCCGCGACTAGCGGGGGGGCGGATTACCGGTTCTTC
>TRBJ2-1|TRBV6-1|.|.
CASSEPAFGGYNEQFF
TGTGCCAGCAGTGAACCCGCTTTCGGCGGGTACAATGAGCAGTTCTTC
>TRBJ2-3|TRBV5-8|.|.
CASSLRRRALTDTQYF
TGTGCCAGCAGCTTGAGGCGACGGGCTCTCACAGATACGCAGTATTTT
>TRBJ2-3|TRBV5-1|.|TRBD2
CASSSLRLAGGGGITDTQYF
TGCGCCAGCAGCTCCCTGAGACTAGCGGGAGGAGGGGGGATCACAGATACGCAGTATTTT
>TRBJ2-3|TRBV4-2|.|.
CASKGGSTDTQYF
TGTGCCAGCAAAGGGGGGAGCACAGATACGCAGTATTTT
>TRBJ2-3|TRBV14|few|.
CASSLAITDTQYF
TGTGCCAGCAGCCTAGCGATCACAGATACGCAGTATTTT
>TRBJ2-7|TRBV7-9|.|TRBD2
CASSPGVLPSGRGYEQYF
TGTGCCAGCAGCCCAGGGGTCCTCCCTAGCGGGAGAGGGTACGAGCAGTACTTC
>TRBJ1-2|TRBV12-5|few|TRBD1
CASGLAQGEDYGYTF
TGTGCTAGTGGTTTGGCGCAGGGGGAAGACTATGGCTACACCTTC
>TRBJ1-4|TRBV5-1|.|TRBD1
CASSPAGQVGEKLFF
TGCGCCAGTTCCCCCGCGGGACAGGTTGGTGAAAAACTGTTTTTT
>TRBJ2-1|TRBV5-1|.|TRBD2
CASSSSGNEQFF
TGCGCCAGCAGCTCTAGCGGGAATGAGCAGTTCTTC
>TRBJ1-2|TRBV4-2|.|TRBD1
CASSQVGQGDYGYTF
TGTGCCAGCAGCCAAGTGGGACAGGGTGACTATGGCTACACCTTC
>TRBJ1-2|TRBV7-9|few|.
CATRPWEANYGYTF
TGTGCCACCAGGCCTTGGGAGGCTAACTATGGCTACACCTTC
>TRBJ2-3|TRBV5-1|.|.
CASSLEFGTSTDTQYF
TGCGCCAGCAGCTTGGAGTTCGGGACTAGCACAGATACGCAGTATTTT
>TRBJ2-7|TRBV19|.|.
CASSSRGIYEQYF
TGTGCCAGTAGTTCAAGGGGCATCTACGAGCAGTACTTC
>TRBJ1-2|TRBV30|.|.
CAWSVDYINPYDGYTF
TGTGCCTGGAGTGTAGACTACATCAACCCCTATGATGGCTACACCTTC
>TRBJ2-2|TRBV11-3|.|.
CASSLHWAGDTGELFF
TGTGCCAGCAGCTTACATTGGGCAGGGGACACTGGGGAGCTGTTTTTT
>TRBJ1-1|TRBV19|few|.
CASSPWDGNTEAFF
TGTGCCAGTAGTCCTTGGGACGGGAACACTGAAGCTTTCTTT
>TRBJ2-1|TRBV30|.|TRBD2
CAWSVHYSGGREQFF
TGTGCCTGGAGTGTACATTATAGCGGGGGTCGGGAGCAGTTCTTC
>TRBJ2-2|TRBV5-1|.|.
CASSLDTNTGELFF
TGCGCCAGCAGCTTGGACACGAACACCGGGGAGCTGTTTTTT
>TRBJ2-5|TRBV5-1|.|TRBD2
CASRRLAGGIQETQYF
TGCGCCAGCAGGAGACTAGCGGGGGGCATCCAAGAGACCCAGTACTTC
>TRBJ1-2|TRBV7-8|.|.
CASSLFQGLEGYTF
TGTGCCAGCAGCTTATTTCAGGGCCTCGAGGGCTACACCTTC
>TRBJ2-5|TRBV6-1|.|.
CASNPGEYQETQYF
TGTGCCAGCAATCCTGGGGAGTACCAAGAGACCCAGTACTTC
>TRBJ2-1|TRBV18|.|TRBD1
CASSPTIFRDRSANEQFF
TGTGCCAGCTCACCAACTATTTTCCGGGACAGGTCCGCCAATGAGCAGTTCTTC
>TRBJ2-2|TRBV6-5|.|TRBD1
CATHGGTGKGGELFF
TGTGCCACCCATGGGGGGACAGGGAAGGGCGGGGAGCTGTTTTTT